This T cell receptor (beta chain) is drawn from a study of T cell responses to AZD1222 COVID-19 vaccine. TCRdb keeps only in-frame clones here, not all; method: immunoSEQ multiplex PCR. The sample lists some 200,000 clones; 93% were seen once. In the case of this clone: Its cognate antigen is unknown.

Study conclusions and caveats: Only a handful of people who got AZD1222 tested seropositive at baseline.

The germline V gene has CDR1 GTSNPN and CDR2 SVGIG (reference sequence). Trimming stripped 7 bases from V and 7 bases from J, with 22 bases between. The CDR3 has 15 amino acids. The specimen was peripheral blood, collected on day 0 of MenACWY control vaccination. The chain links TRBV30 to TRBJ1-4; a weak D match, TRBD1 (6 bases). This TCR came from an adult in good health. CDR3 nucleotides: TGTGCCTACCATGTTGGACAGTCTCGTCGTGAAAAACTGTTTTTT. Translated, it gives CAYHVGQSRREKLFF.